Listed here are 20 T cell receptor beta chains from one sample, sequenced in a study of T cell responses to AZD1222 COVID-19 vaccine. TCRdb's table, derived via immunoSEQ multiplex PCR, lists solely in-frame clones and lacks some. The sample includes 100,000 to 150,000 clones, about nine tenths of them seen just once. The sample in question was peripheral blood, obtained on day 0 of AZD1222 vaccination. The receptors were sampled from an adult in good health.

The CDR3 loop reads CASSLDGRTYNEQFF. In nucleotides, the CDR3 is TGCGCCAGCAGCTTGGATGGCCGGACCTACAATGAGCAGTTCTTC. The chain combines TRBV5-1 with TRBJ2-1; no definite D call. This CDR3 contains 15 residues. Trimming left V 0 bases short and J 2 bases short, with 9 bases between. Germline assignment: CDR1 SGHRS and CDR2 YFSETQ.

The table lists this clone with a count of one. The rearrangement links TRBV6-2 or TRBV6-3 to TRBJ2-7; maybe TRBD1 (6 bases). The CDR3 loop spans 16 amino acids. Germline assignment: CDR1 MNHEY and CDR2 SVGEGT. V was shortened by 0 bases and J by 0 bases, with 12 bases between the two germline ends. CDR3 sequence reads: CASSYSRETGSYEQYF. DNA of the CDR3: TGTGCCAGCAGTTACTCGAGAGAGACAGGCTCCTACGAGCAGTACTTC.

The chain combines TRBV27 with TRBJ2-5, with TRBD1 identical over 7 bases. This CDR3 spans 15 amino acids. CDR1 MNHEY and CDR2 SMNVEV come from the germline V gene (reference sequence). The junction had 7 bases not matched to a gene; V was cut back by 5 bases and J by 1 base. CDR3 sequence (DNA): TGTGCCAGCAGTCTAATACAGGGGTCCCAAGAGACCCAGTACTTC. Amino acids: CASSLIQGSQETQYF.

The J gene is TRBJ1-2, the V gene TRBV27, with 7 nucleotides matching TRBD1. The CDR3 length is 14 residues. Germline V CDR1 and CDR2: MNHEY, SMNVEV (reference sequence). V dropped 7 bases and J dropped 4; count of bases not matched to a gene: 9. Here the CDR3 reads CASTPQGGFYGYTF. The CDR3 nucleotides are TGTGCCAGCACCCCCCAGGGGGGTTTCTATGGCTACACCTTC.

The chain is built from TRBV7-9 and TRBJ1-5; unclear D gene. This CDR3 spans 12 amino acids. V lost 6 bases, J lost 6 bases, and 9 bases lay in between. Germline V gene lookup returns CDR1 SEHNR and CDR2 FQNEAQ (reference sequence). DNA for the CDR3: TGTGCCAGCAGTCGTCTGGGTCAGCCCCAGCATTTT. Amino acid sequence: CASSRLGQPQHF. Filled out from reference TRBV7-9 and TRBJ1-5, the complete variable domain reads DTGVSQNPRHKITKRGQNVTFRCDPISEHNRLYWYRQTLGQGPEFLTYFQNEAQLEKSRLLSDRFSAERPKGSFSTLEIQRTEQGDSAMYLCASSRLGQPQHFGDGTRLSIL.

The CDR3 here is CASSLSPDNEQFF. The CDR3 DNA sequence: TGTGCCAGCAGCCTATCTCCGGACAATGAGCAGTTCTTC. The chain is built from TRBV6-5 and TRBJ2-1; no definite D call. The CDR3 has 13 amino acids. Germline loops: CDR1 MNHEY, CDR2 SVGAGI. Trimming removed 6 bases at V and 5 bases at J, with 11 bases between.

V usage is TRBV6-5 and J usage is TRBJ2-1; D not certain. Trimming removed 8 bases at V and 3 bases at J, with 11 bases between. The CDR3 sequence is 13 residues long. Germline assignment: CDR1 MNHEY and CDR2 SVGAGI. The CDR3 DNA follows: TGTGCCAGCGCCTTAGGGCACTACAATGAGCAGTTCTTC. Encoded protein: CASALGHYNEQFF.

The chain employs TRBV6-6 and TRBJ2-7, with D possibly TRBD1 on 5 matching bases. The germline V gene has CDR1 MNHNY and CDR2 SVGAGI (reference sequence). This CDR3 has 13 residues. With 4 bases removed from V and 2 bases from J, the gap between germline ends came to 9 bases. The CDR3 reads CASSSRGAYEQYF. The CDR3 DNA is TGTGCCAGCAGTTCAAGGGGTGCCTACGAGCAGTACTTC.

V and J are TRBV27 and TRBJ2-3, with D unresolved. This CDR3 has 13 amino acids. CDR1 is MNHEY and CDR2 is SMNVEV in the germline V gene (reference sequence). Trimming cost V 0 bases and J 2 bases, with 3 bases left between them. Here the CDR3 DNA reads TGTGCCAGCAGTTTATCCTACACAGATACGCAGTATTTT. This translates into CASSLSYTDTQYF.

J is TRBJ1-3 and V is TRBV19; D is uncertain. V lost 4 bases and J lost 0, with 13 bases in between. CDR1 is LNHDA and CDR2 is SQIVND in the germline V gene (reference sequence). The CDR3 length is 16 residues. For the CDR3, the DNA is TGTGCCAGTAGTAGGACGACACAGAGCTCTGGAAACACCATATATTTT. Protein sequence: CASSRTTQSSGNTIYF.

The V and J genes are TRBV5-6 and TRBJ2-3; 10 positions match TRBD2. This CDR3 has 15 residues. Trimming took 2 bases from V and 5 from J; bases not matched to a gene: 5. CDR1 and CDR2 (germline): SGHDT, YYEEEE. The CDR3 loop is CASSFIQREGDTQYF. CDR3 DNA sequence: TGTGCCAGCAGCTTTATTCAGCGGGAGGGAGATACGCAGTATTTT.

V is TRBV19 and J is TRBJ2-6; no reliable D call. V dropped 5 bases and J dropped 0 bases, with 5 bases sitting between them. The CDR3 runs 14 residues. Germline V gene sequence: CDR1 LNHDA, CDR2 SQIVND (reference sequence). The DNA of the CDR3 is TGTGCCAGTAGTCCGGACTCTGGGGCCAACGTCCTGACTTTC. It yields the protein CASSPDSGANVLTF.

The genes are TRBV7-2 and TRBJ1-5, with D unresolved. This CDR3 spans 13 amino acids. V lost 5 bases, J lost 7 bases, and 12 bases lay in between. Germline values: CDR1 SGHTA, CDR2 FQGNSA. The CDR3 sequence: CASSPNTHQPQHF. In nucleotides, the CDR3 is TGTGCCAGCAGCCCAAACACGCACCAGCCCCAGCATTTT. Full variable domain (outside the CDR3, taken from reference TRBV7-2 and TRBJ1-5): GAGVSQSPSNKVTEKGKDVELRCDPISGHTALYWYRQSLGQGLEFLIYFQGNSAPDKSGLPSDRFSAERTGGSVSTLTIQRTQQEDSAVYLCASSPNTHQPQHFGDGTRLSIL.

In nucleotides, the CDR3 is TGTGCCAGCAGCCCTACTAGCCCCTCTGGAAACACCATATATTTT. Encoded protein: CASSPTSPSGNTIYF. The chain is built from TRBV7-9 and TRBJ1-3; D unresolved. The CDR3 has 15 amino acids. Germline CDR1 is SEHNR and CDR2 is FQNEAQ (reference sequence). The V end was cut by 5 bases, the J end by 0 bases, with 11 bases between.

This chain joins TRBV12-3 or TRBV12-4 and TRBJ1-2; no firm D call. The CDR3 is 12 residues long. Trimming pared 11 bases from V and 4 bases from J, leaving 14 bases between. CDR3 sequence (DNA): TGTGCCGTAGCCTACACCGTCTATGGCTACACCTTC. As protein: CAVAYTVYGYTF.

The chain is built from TRBV19 and TRBJ1-1, with a tentative D call TRBD1 (5 bases). Trimming stripped 3 bases from V and 1 base from J, with 18 bases between. CDR3 length: 17 residues. Per germline, CDR1 LNHDA and CDR2 SQIVND (reference sequence). The CDR3 reads CASSITWQGGRNTEAFF. The CDR3 region has the DNA TGTGCCAGTAGTATCACCTGGCAGGGTGGTAGGAACACTGAAGCTTTCTTT.

The V and J genes are TRBV29-1 and TRBJ1-1; no clear D gene. Trimming left V 5 bases short and J 1 base short, with 14 bases between. The CDR3 runs to 14 residues. Germline V lookup: CDR1 SQVTM, CDR2 ANQGSEA. As DNA, the CDR3 is TGCAGCGTTAAAGCGCTCTTGGGGAACACTGAAGCTTTCTTT. It translates to CSVKALLGNTEAFF. Full variable domain (rest looked up from reference TRBV29-1 and TRBJ1-1): SAVISQKPSRDICQRGTSLTIQCQVDSQVTMMFWYRQQPGQSLTLIATANQGSEATYESGFVIDKFPISRPNLTFSTLTVSNMSPEDSSIYLCSVKALLGNTEAFFGQGTRLTVV.

V gene TRBV5-1 combines with J gene TRBJ2-1; 10 nucleotides line up with TRBD2. The length of the CDR3 is 19 residues. Germline lookup yields CDR1 SGHRS and CDR2 YFSETQ. V trimming: 10 bases; J trimming: 0 bases; junction bases outside the gene matches: 19. CDR3 nucleotide sequence: TGCGCCTCCGAACGGACTAGCGGTCTTCCTCTTAGCTCCTACAATGAGCAGTTCTTC. The encoded protein is CASERTSGLPLSSYNEQFF.

In its sample, this clone was seen a few times. The chain is built from TRBV7-6 and TRBJ1-1; 10 positions agree with TRBD1. The CDR3 length is 16 residues. V shed 6 bases and J 1 base; nucleotides not matched to a gene: 8. Per germline, CDR1 SGHVS and CDR2 FNYEAQ. In DNA form, the CDR3 reads TGTGCCAGCAGTTACCGGACAGGGGGGTGGAACACTGAAGCTTTCTTT. It is translated as CASSYRTGGWNTEAFF. Based on the CDR3 plus reference TRBV7-6 and TRBJ1-1, the full variable domain is GAGVSQSPRYKVTKRGQDVALRCDPISGHVSLYWYRQALGQGPEFLTYFNYEAQQDKSGLPNDRFSAERPEGSISTLTIQRTEQRDSAMYRCASSYRTGGWNTEAFFGQGTRLTVV.

This rearrangement joins TRBV5-1 to TRBJ2-2, with D uncertain. Germline values: CDR1 SGHRS, CDR2 YFSETQ. The CDR3 runs to 14 residues. Trimming pared 4 bases from V and 4 bases from J, leaving 11 bases between. CDR3 DNA: TGCGCCAGCAGCGAACTAACAGCCACCGGGGAGCTGTTTTTT. Residues: CASSELTATGELFF.